A single sample gave rise to the 5 T cell receptor beta chains below, sequenced in a study of Ad26.COV2.S vaccination and SARS-CoV-2 variants. The repertoire was sequenced with immunoSEQ multiplex PCR; TCRdb's copy has only in-frame clones and lacks some. This sample has roughly 420,000 clones, with 75% to 90% found just once. Documented treatment: about 20 received Ad26.COV2.S at low or high dose, single or two shots; about five received placebo; per-sample allocation not given. Day 63 after the first injection of vaccine or placebo was the sampling time. This specimen consisted of peripheral blood, obtained in a trial of Ad26.COV2.S vaccine versus placebo. The receptors were gathered from a person between 18 and 65 years old who received the Ad26.COV2.S COVID-19 vaccine or a placebo.

The rearrangement joins TRBV4-2 to TRBJ2-7; 8 positions agree with TRBD2. The germline V gene encodes CDR1 LGHNA and CDR2 YNFKEQ. The CDR3 sequence is 16 residues long. Trimming at V came to 4 bases and at J to 1 base, leaving 9 bases not matched to a gene. CDR3 sequence reads: CASSLGEGLGSYEQYF. The DNA for the CDR3 is TGTGCCAGCAGCCTAGGGGAGGGACTAGGTTCCTACGAGCAGTACTTC.

This sequence joins TRBV5-1 and TRBJ1-1; no firm D call. In germline, CDR1 is SGHRS, CDR2 YFSETQ. The CDR3 length is 13 residues. Between the trimmed V and J ends, which lost 3 bases and 1 base, there was a span of 7 bases. The DNA for the CDR3 is TGCGCCAGCAGCTCTCGATGGAACACTGAAGCTTTCTTT. As protein: CASSSRWNTEAFF.

The rearrangement joins TRBV19 to TRBJ2-1; weak D call: TRBD2 (6 bases). Germline V gene data show CDR1 as LNHDA and CDR2 as SQIVND (reference sequence). This CDR3 has 15 residues. V was pared by 7 bases and J by 10 bases, with 23 bases between. CDR3 amino acids: CASKHSGLAQREQFF. In DNA form, the CDR3 reads TGTGCCAGTAAACACTCGGGACTGGCCCAACGGGAGCAGTTCTTC.

The gene calls are TRBV13 and TRBJ1-6; 7 bases match TRBD1. This CDR3 region has 16 residues. Trimming removed 5 bases from V and 7 bases from J; junction bases left unmatched: 11. CDR1 is PRHDT, CDR2 FYEKMQ, per germline (reference sequence). CDR3 sequence reads: CASSAKGGGGNSPLHF. The CDR3 DNA reads TGTGCCAGCAGCGCTAAAGGGGGAGGGGGCAATTCACCCCTCCACTTT. Supplemented by reference TRBV13 and TRBJ1-6, the full variable domain reads AAGVIQSPRHLIKEKRETATLKCYPIPRHDTVYWYQQGPGQDPQFLISFYEKMQSDKGSIPDRFSAQQFSDYHSELNMSSLELGDSALYFCASSAKGGGGNSPLHFGNGTRLTVT.

V is TRBV2 and J is TRBJ1-2, with 10 nucleotides matching TRBD1. Germline V lookup: CDR1 SNHLY, CDR2 FYNNEI. V gave up 3 bases and J gave up 4 bases; unmatched junction bases: 5. The CDR3 loop spans 15 amino acids. The CDR3 loop reads CASSDETGGVYGYTF. DNA for the CDR3: TGTGCCAGCAGTGACGAGACAGGGGGCGTCTATGGCTACACCTTC. The full variable domain, completed using reference TRBV2 and TRBJ1-2, is EPEVTQTPSHQVTQMGQEVILRCVPISNHLYFYWYRQILGQKVEFLVSFYNNEISEKSEIFDDQFSVERPDGSNFTLKIRSTKLEDSAMYFCASSDETGGVYGYTFGSGTRLTVV.